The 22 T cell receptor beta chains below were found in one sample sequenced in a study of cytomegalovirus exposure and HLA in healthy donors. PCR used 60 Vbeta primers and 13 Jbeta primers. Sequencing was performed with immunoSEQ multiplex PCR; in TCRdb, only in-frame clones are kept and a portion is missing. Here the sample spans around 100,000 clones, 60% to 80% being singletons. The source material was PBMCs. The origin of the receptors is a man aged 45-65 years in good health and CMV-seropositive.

Here the CDR3 reads CASRRGGATDTQYF. CDR3 nucleotide sequence: TGTGCCAGCAGGAGGGGAGGAGCTACAGATACGCAGTATTTT. This chain links TRBV5-4 with TRBJ2-3, with D tentatively TRBD2 (6 bases). Deletions cut 5 bases from V and 3 bases from J, with 13 bases between. Germline CDR1 is SGHNT and CDR2 is YYREEE (reference sequence). CDR3 size: 14 residues.

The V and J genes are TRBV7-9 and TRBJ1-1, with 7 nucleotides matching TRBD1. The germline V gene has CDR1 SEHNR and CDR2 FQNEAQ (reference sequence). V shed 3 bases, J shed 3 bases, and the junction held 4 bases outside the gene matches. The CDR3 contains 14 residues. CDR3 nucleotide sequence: TGTGCCAGCAGCTTCGGACAGGCCCACACTGAAGCTTTCTTT. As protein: CASSFGQAHTEAFF.

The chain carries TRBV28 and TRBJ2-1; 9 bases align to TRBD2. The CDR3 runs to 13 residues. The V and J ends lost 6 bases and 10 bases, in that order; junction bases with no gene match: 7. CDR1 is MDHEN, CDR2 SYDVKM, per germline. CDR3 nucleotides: TGTGCCAGCAGGTGGAGCGGGGGGACCGAGCAGTTCTTC. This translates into CASRWSGGTEQFF.

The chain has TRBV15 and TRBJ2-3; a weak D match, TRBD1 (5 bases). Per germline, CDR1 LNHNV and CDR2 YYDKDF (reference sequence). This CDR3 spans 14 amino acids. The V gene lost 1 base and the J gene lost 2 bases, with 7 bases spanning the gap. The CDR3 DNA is TGTGCCACCAGCAGAGGACAGAACACAGATACGCAGTATTTT. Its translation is CATSRGQNTDTQYF.

The CDR3 region is CASSSSAAASYNEQFF. For the CDR3, the DNA is TGTGCCAGCAGCTCTTCCGCGGCAGCCTCCTACAATGAGCAGTTCTTC. The chain carries TRBV11-2 and TRBJ2-1; D call uncertain. Germline loops: CDR1 SGHAT, CDR2 FQNNGV. The V gene lost 4 bases and the J gene lost 0 bases, with 13 bases spanning the gap. The length of the CDR3 is 16 residues.

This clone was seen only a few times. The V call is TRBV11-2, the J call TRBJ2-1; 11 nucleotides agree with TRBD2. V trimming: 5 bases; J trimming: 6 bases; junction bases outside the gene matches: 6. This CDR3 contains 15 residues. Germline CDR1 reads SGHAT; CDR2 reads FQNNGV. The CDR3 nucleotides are TGTGCCAGCAGCCCACTAGCGGGAGTTCGCAATGAGCAGTTCTTC. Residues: CASSPLAGVRNEQFF.

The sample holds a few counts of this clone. This CDR3 reads CASSRGETFNEQFF. CDR3 DNA: TGCGCCAGCAGCCGGGGGGAGACCTTCAATGAGCAGTTCTTC. The J gene is TRBJ2-1, the V gene TRBV4-1, with D possibly being TRBD2 (6 bases). The V and J ends lost 4 bases and 6 bases respectively, with 13 bases between them. In germline, CDR1 is MGHRA, CDR2 YSYEKL. This CDR3 region has 14 residues.

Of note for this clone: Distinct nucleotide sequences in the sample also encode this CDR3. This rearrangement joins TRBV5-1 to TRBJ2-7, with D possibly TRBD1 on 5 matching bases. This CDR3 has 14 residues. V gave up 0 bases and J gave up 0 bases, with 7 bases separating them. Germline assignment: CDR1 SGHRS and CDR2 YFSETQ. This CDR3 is CASSLEGASYEQYF. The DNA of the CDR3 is TGCGCCAGCAGCTTGGAAGGGGCCTCCTACGAGCAGTACTTC.

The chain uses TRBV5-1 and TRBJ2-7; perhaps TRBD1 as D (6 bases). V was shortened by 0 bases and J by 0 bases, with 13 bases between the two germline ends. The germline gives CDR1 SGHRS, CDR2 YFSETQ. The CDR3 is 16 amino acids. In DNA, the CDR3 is TGCGCCAGCAGCTTGGTTTGGGGGCTGAGCTCCTACGAGCAGTACTTC. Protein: CASSLVWGLSSYEQYF.

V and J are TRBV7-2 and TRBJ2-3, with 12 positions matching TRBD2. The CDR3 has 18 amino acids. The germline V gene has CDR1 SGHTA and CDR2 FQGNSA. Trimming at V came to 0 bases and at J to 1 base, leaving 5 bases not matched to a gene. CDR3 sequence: CASSLAIGLAGRTDTQYF. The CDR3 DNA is TGTGCCAGCAGCTTAGCGATTGGACTAGCGGGACGCACAGATACGCAGTATTTT.

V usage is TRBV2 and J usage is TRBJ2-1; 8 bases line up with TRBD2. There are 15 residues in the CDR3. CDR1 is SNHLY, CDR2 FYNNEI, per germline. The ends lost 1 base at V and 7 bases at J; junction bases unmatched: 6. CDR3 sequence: CASSEVPSGLNEQFF. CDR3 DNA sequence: TGTGCCAGCAGTGAAGTTCCTAGCGGGTTAAATGAGCAGTTCTTC.

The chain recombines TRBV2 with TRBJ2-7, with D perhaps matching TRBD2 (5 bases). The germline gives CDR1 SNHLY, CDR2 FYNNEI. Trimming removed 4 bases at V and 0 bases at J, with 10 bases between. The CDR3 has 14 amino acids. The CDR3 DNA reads TGTGCCAGCAGTGTTGAGGGAAGCTCCTACGAGCAGTACTTC. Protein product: CASSVEGSSYEQYF.

CDR3 sequence (DNA): TGTGCCAGCAGCTCCGAAGGGGCCTACACTGAAGCTTTCTTT. Residues: CASSSEGAYTEAFF. The chain couples TRBV5-5 to TRBJ1-1; possibly TRBD1 for D (5 bases). Trimming pared 3 bases from V and 3 bases from J, leaving 12 bases between. Per germline, CDR1 SGHKS and CDR2 YYEKEE (reference sequence). This CDR3 has 14 residues. Based on the CDR3 plus reference TRBV5-5 and TRBJ1-1, the full variable domain is DAGVTQSPTHLIKTRGQQVTLRCSPISGHKSVSWYQQVLGQGPQFIFQYYEKEERGRGNFPDRFSARQFPNYSSELNVNALLLGDSALYLCASSSEGAYTEAFFGQGTRLTVV.

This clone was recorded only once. CDR3 nucleotides: TGCGCCAGCAGACCGGGACAGGGGATTGAGTATGGCTACACCTTC. It codes for CASRPGQGIEYGYTF. The rearrangement links TRBV5-1 to TRBJ1-2, with 10 bases matching TRBD1. The CDR3 has 15 residues. Trimming took 5 bases from V and 5 from J; bases not matched to a gene: 9. Germline V CDR1 and CDR2: SGHRS, YFSETQ. The variable domain in full, completed from reference TRBV5-1 and TRBJ1-2, reads KAGVTQTPRYLIKTRGQQVTLSCSPISGHRSVSWYQQTPGQGLQFLFEYFSETQRNKGNFPGRFSGRQFSNSRSEMNVSTLELGDSALYLCASRPGQGIEYGYTFGSGTRLTVV.

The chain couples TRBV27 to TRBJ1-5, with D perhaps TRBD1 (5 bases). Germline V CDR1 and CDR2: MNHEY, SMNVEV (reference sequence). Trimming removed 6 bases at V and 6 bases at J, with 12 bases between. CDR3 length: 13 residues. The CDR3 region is CASSLGQGQPQHF. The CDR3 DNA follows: TGTGCCAGCAGCTTGGGCCAGGGTCAGCCCCAGCATTTT.

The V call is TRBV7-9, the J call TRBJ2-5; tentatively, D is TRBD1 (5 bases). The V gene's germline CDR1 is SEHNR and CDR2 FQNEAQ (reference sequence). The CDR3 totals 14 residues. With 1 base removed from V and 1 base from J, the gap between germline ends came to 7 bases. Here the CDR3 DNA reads TGTGCCAGCAGCTTAGGGGGCGCCCAAGAGACCCAGTACTTC. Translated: CASSLGGAQETQYF.

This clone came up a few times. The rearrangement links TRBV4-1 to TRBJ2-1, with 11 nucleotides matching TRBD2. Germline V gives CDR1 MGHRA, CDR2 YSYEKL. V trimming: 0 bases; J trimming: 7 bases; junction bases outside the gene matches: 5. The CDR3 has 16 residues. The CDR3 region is CASSQDGTSGWNEQFF. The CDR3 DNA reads TGCGCCAGCAGCCAAGATGGGACTAGCGGTTGGAATGAGCAGTTCTTC.

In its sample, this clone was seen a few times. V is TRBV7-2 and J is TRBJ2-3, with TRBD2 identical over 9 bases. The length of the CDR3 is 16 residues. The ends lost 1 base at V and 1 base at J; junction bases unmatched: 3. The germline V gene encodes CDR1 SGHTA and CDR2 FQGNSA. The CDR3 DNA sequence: TGTGCCAGCAGCTTAGTGGCTAGCGGGGGCACAGATACGCAGTATTTT. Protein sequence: CASSLVASGGTDTQYF.

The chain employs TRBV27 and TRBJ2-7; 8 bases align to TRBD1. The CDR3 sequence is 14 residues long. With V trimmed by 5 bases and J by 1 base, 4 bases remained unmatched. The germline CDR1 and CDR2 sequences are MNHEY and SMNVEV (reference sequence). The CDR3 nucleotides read TGTGCCAGCAGTCGGGGACAGGCTTCCTACGAGCAGTACTTC. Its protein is CASSRGQASYEQYF.

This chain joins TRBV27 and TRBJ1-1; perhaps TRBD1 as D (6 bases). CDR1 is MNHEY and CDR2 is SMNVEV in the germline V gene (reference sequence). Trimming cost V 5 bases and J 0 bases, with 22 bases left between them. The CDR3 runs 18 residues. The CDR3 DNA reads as TGTGCCAGCAGTCCAGGGGTAGGCAGGGGCGCTTTGAACACTGAAGCTTTCTTT. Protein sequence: CASSPGVGRGALNTEAFF.

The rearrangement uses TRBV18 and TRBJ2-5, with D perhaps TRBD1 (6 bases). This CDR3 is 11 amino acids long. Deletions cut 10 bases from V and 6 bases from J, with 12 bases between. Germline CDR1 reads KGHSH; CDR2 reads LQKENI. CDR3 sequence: CATQGQKTQYF. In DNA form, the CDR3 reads TGTGCCACCCAGGGACAAAAGACCCAGTACTTC.

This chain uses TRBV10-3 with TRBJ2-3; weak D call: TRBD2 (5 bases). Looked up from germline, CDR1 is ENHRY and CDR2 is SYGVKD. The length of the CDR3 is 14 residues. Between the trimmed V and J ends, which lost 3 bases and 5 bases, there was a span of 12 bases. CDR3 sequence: CAISDRVAGDTQYF. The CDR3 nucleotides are TGTGCCATCAGTGATAGGGTCGCGGGAGATACGCAGTATTTT.